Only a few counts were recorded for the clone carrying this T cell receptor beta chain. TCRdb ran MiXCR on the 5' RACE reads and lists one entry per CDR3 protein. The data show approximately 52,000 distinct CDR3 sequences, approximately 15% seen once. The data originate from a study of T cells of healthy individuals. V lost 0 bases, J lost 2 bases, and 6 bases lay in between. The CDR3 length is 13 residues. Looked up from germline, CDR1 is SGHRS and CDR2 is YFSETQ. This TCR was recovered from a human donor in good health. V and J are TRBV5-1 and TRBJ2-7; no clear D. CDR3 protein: CASSLEQTYEQYF. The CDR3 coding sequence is TGCGCCAGCAGCTTGGAACAGACCTACGAGCAGTACTTC.